Presented here are 9 T cell receptor beta chains from one specimen sequenced in a study of CD8 T cells in Susac syndrome (dated 2019 in TCRdb). The library was made by the immunoSEQ multiplex PCR assay. RNA was extracted using the RNeasy kit, and roughly 0.5 to 1 microgram was reverse transcribed with random hexamers. TCRdb reprocessed the public reads (quality trimming at Q25 with fastp, clone calling with MiXCR) and kept in-frame beta chains. Each CDR3 protein gets just one entry, which takes the most common genes and DNA from the rows behind it. The sample table contains approximately 150,000 distinct CDR3 sequences; only one count was recorded for 90% to 95% of them. The ten top clones hold about 0.073% of the sample. Input material: CD4+ T cells from PBMCs. All receptors derive from a human donor in good health.

This chain links TRBV3-1 with TRBJ1-5; D call uncertain. Per the germline V gene, CDR1 is LGHDT and CDR2 is YNNKEL (reference sequence). The length of the CDR3 is 12 residues. Trimming stripped 0 bases from V and 6 bases from J, with 3 bases between. Written as DNA, the CDR3 is TGTGCCAGCAGCCAAGACGGTCAGCCCCAGCATTTT. It codes for CASSQDGQPQHF. Looking up the rest from reference TRBV3-1 and TRBJ1-5 gives the full variable domain: DTAVSQTPKYLVTQMGNDKSIKCEQNLGHDTMYWYKQDSKKFLKIMFSYNNKELIINETVPNRFSPKSPDKAHLNLHINSLELGDSAVYFCASSQDGQPQHFGDGTRLSIL.

The gene calls are TRBV5-1 and TRBJ2-6, with D unclear. The CDR3 contains 15 residues. The germline gives CDR1 SGHRS, CDR2 YFSETQ. V dropped 0 bases and J dropped 4 bases, with 8 bases sitting between them. CDR3 sequence (DNA): TGCGCCAGCAGCTTGGAGAGAGCGGGGGCCAACGTCCTGACTTTC. The encoded protein is CASSLERAGANVLTF.

The V gene is TRBV25-1, the J gene TRBJ2-5; D possibly uses TRBD1 or TRBD2 (5 bases each). The germline V and J ends were trimmed by 6 bases and 1 base, with 18 bases remaining between them. This CDR3 region has 16 residues. CDR1 and CDR2 (germline): MGHDK, SYGVNS. The CDR3 DNA reads TGTGCCAGCAGCGAAGGGAGACAGACGCTCCAAGAGACCCAGTACTTC. This encodes CASSEGRQTLQETQYF.

The chain is built from TRBV12-3 or TRBV12-4 and TRBJ1-1; D unclear. This CDR3 has 15 residues. V lost 2 bases and J 1 base, leaving 11 bases between the germline ends. CDR3 sequence (DNA): TGTGCCAGCAGTTTAAAAGGAGCAGGGAACACTGAAGCTTTCTTT. Encoded protein: CASSLKGAGNTEAFF.

This clonotype has a handful of counts. V gene TRBV2 combines with J gene TRBJ1-6; D is undetermined. The CDR3 sequence is 13 residues long. The V end lost 7 bases, the J end lost 8 bases, and 12 bases lay between the germline ends. From germline, CDR1 is SNHLY and CDR2 FYNNEI. CDR3 in amino acids: CASIGSSHSPLHF. DNA of the CDR3: TGTGCCAGCATAGGGTCTTCTCATTCACCCCTCCACTTT.

V gene TRBV7-9 combines with J gene TRBJ1-3, with a weak D call TRBD1 (5 bases). Germline V gene sequence: CDR1 SEHNR, CDR2 FQNEAQ (reference sequence). The CDR3 covers 15 residues. The ends were cut back, 3 bases at V and 7 bases at J, with 16 bases in the middle. CDR3 bases: TGTGCCAGCAGCTTGGGACCAATTTGGGAGAACACCATATATTTT. Its translation: CASSLGPIWENTIYF.

The CDR3 DNA follows: TGTGCCAGCAGTTTTTGGGGACAGACCTCTTCGGAGCAGTACTTC. Protein sequence: CASSFWGQTSSEQYF. The chain couples TRBV12-3 or TRBV12-4 to TRBJ2-7; the match to TRBD1 covers 7 bases. J lost 7 bases, V lost 3 bases, and 12 bases had no gene match. The CDR3 has 15 amino acids.

This chain connects TRBV7-2 to TRBJ2-5, with D perhaps TRBD2 (6 bases). Trimming pared 5 bases from V and 3 bases from J, leaving 13 bases between. Per the germline V gene, CDR1 is SGHTA and CDR2 is FQGNSA. CDR3 length: 14 residues. The CDR3: CASSLMGGEETQYF. The DNA of the CDR3 is TGTGCCAGCAGCCTCATGGGGGGTGAAGAGACCCAGTACTTC.

J is TRBJ1-1 and V is TRBV2; D gene uncertain. The CDR3 consists of 12 residues. Trimming shortened V by 6 bases and J by 1 base, and 6 bases separated the two germline ends. The V gene's germline CDR1 is SNHLY and CDR2 FYNNEI. The CDR3 sequence is CASSGWNTEAFF. The CDR3 DNA follows: TGTGCCAGCAGCGGGTGGAACACTGAAGCTTTCTTT.